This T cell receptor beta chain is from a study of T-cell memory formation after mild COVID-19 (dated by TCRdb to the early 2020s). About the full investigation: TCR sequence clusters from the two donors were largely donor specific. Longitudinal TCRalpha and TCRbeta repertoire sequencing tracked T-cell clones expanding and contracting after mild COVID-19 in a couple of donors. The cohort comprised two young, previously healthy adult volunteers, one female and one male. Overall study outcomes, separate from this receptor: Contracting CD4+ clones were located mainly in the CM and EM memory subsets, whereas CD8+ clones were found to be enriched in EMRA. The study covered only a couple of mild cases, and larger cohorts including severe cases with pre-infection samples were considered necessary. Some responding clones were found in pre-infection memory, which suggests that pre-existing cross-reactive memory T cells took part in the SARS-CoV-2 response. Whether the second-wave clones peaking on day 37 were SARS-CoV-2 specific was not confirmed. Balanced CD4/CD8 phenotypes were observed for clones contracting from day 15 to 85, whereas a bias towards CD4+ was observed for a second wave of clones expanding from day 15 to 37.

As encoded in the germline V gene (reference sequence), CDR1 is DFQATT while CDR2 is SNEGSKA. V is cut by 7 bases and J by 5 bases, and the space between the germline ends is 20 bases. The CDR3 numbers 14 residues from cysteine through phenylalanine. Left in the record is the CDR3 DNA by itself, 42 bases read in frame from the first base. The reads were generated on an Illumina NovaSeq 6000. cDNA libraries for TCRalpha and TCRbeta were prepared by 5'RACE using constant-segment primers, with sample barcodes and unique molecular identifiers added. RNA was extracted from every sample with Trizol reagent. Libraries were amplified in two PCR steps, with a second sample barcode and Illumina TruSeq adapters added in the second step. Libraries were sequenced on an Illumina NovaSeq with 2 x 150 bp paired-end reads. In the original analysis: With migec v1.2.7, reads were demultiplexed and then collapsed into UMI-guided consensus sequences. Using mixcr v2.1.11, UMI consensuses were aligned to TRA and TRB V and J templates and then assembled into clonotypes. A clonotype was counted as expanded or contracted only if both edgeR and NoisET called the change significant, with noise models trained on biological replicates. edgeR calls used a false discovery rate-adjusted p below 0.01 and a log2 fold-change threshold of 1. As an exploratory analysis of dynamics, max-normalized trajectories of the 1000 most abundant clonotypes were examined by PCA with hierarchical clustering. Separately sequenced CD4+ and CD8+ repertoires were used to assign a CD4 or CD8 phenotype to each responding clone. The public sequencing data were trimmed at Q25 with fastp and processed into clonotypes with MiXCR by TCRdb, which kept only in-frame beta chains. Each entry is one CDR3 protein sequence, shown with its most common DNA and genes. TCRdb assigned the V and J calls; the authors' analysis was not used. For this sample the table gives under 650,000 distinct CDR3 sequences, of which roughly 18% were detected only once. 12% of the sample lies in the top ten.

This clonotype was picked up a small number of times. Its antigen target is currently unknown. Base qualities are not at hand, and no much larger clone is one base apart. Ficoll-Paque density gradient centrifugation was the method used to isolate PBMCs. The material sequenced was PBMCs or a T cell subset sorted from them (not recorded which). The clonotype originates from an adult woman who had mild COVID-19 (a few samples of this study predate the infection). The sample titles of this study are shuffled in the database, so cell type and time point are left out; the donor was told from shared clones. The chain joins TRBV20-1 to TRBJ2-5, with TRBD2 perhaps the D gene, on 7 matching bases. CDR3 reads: CSGGGGLAVETQYF. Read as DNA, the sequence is TGCAGTGGGGGCGGGGGCCTTGCGGTGGAGACCCAGTACTTC.